This T cell receptor (beta chain) was sequenced during a study of blood T cells in healthy people across ages. Study results and caveats: There was no known CMV status for donors, so expanded clonotype changes were possibly confounded.

V lost 1 base, J lost 7 bases, and 7 bases lay in between. Germline loops: CDR1 MNHEY, CDR2 SVGEGT. The CDR3 runs to 12 residues. For this clonotype: The target antigen is unknown.

A second PCR, run for about 7 to 12 cycles, used a sample-barcoded 5' primer plus a J-beta primer mix. TCRdb analysed the 5' RACE reads with MiXCR anew, one entry per CDR3 protein. The sample lists 600,000 to 1,000,000 distinct CDR3 sequences, nearly 60% occurring once. The study drew donors from healthy Caucasian individuals in Russia aged about 6 to 95. This sequence originates from a young man in good health. The gene calls are TRBV6-2 or TRBV6-3 and TRBJ1-2; TRBD1 is a possible D gene (5 bases). The specimen was blood. CDR3 loop: CASSYWGFGYTF. The CDR3 nucleotides read TGTGCCAGCAGTTACTGGGGCTTTGGCTACACCTTC.